The clone carrying this T cell receptor beta chain was counted ten times or more. Antigen unknown. This sample was taken from a study of Graves' ophthalmopathy and Graves' hyperthyroidism. Study context: No progression to ophthalmopathy over 18 months defined stable hyperthyroidism.

In this cohort, patients with other autoimmune diseases, uncontrolled infections, pregnancy or lactation were excluded. RNA transcripts yielded amplified TCR beta CDR3 regions. After a first-round RT-PCR with HTBI primers, a second-round multiplex PCR was run. TCRdb reanalysed the multiplex PCR reads using MiXCR and keeps one entry per CDR3 protein. The sample includes around 1.1 million distinct CDR3 sequences, 35% to 45% seen only once; the top ten take more than 9.5%. Overall study findings and caveats: A roughly 80% specificity and around 88% sensitivity were achieved by a 13-signature model that separated ophthalmopathy from stable hyperthyroidism.

V shed 3 bases and J shed 0 bases, with 5 bases lying between them. The CDR3 length is 13 residues. The origin of this receptor is an adult man with Graves' hyperthyroidism. The chain joins TRBV12-3 or TRBV12-4 to TRBJ1-1; no clear D. The sequenced material came from peripheral blood or thyroid tissue (not recorded which). The CDR3 sequence is CASSFAMNTEAFF. The DNA for the CDR3 is TGTGCCAGCAGTTTTGCAATGAACACTGAAGCTTTCTTT.